This TCR beta chain originates from a study of T cell repertoires in cytomegalovirus infection. Across the whole study: Matching HLA type, along with CMV infection, was indicated by public TCR beta signatures.

The germline gives CDR1 MNHGY, CDR2 SAAAGT. V was pared by 0 bases and J by 1 base, with 9 bases between. CDR3 length equals 15 residues. The study, taken as a whole, reports: Cumulative public TCR beta family frequency identified CMV carriers with the relevant HLA. HLA-C-restricted TCR beta clonotypes specific for CMV led the ex vivo response.

Turning to this clonotype: The target antigen is unknown.

Via MiXCR, TCRdb re-called the reads, giving one row per CDR3 protein. The sample consists of around 450,000 distinct CDR3 sequences, 31% of them appearing once. Sequenced sample: PBMCs. The TCR originated in a human donor in good health (CMV status not recorded). Some clones in this sample may be carry-over from other donors' samples. The J gene is TRBJ1-1, the V gene TRBV6-8; D gene unclear. CDR3 amino acids: CASSYSWSKNTEAFF. The CDR3 nucleotides are TGTGCCAGCAGTTACTCGTGGAGCAAGAACACTGAAGCTTTCTTT.